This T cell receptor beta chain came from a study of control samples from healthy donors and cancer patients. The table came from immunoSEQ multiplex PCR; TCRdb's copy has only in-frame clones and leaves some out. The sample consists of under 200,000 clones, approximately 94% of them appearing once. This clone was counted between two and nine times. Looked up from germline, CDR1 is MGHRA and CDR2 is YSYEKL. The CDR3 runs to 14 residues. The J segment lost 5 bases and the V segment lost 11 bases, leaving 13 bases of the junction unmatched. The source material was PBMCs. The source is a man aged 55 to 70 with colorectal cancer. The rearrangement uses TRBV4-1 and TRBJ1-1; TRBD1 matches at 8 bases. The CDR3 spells CASIGRGQRTEAFF. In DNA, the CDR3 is TGCGCCTCTATAGGCAGGGGGCAGAGGACTGAAGCTTTCTTT.